Here is one T cell receptor (beta chain) with its context. Method: immunoSEQ multiplex PCR; TCRdb's copy keeps in-frame clones and lacks some. The data show more than 200,000 clones, roughly 90% seen once. CDR1 and CDR2 (germline): SGHDN, FVKESK. The V and J ends lost 2 bases and 0 bases respectively, with 17 bases between them. The CDR3 consists of 17 residues. The sample comes from a study of blood T cell repertoires in COVID-19. On the study more broadly: Samples taken during acute and convalescent COVID-19 were collected in the United States, Italy and Spain.

The chain links TRBV14 to TRBJ2-7; D remains unclear. The sequenced sample consisted of peripheral blood. The receptor comes from a woman aged 40-49 years who had recovered from COVID-19. This CDR3 is CASSQRFAVSRSYEQYF. The CDR3 DNA sequence: TGTGCCAGCAGCCAAAGGTTTGCGGTTAGCCGCTCCTACGAGCAGTACTTC.